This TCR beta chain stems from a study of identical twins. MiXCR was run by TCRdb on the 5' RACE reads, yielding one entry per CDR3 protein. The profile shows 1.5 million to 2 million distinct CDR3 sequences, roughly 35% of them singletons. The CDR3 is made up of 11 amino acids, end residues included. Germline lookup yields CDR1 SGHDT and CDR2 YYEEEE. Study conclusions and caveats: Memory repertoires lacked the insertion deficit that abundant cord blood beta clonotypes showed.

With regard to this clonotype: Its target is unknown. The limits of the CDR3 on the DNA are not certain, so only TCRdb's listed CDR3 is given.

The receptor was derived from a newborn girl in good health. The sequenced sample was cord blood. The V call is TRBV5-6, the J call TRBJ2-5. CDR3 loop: CASSLAFQVYF.